Presented here are 9 T cell receptor beta chains from one specimen sequenced in a study of cytomegalovirus exposure and HLA in healthy donors. 60 Vbeta and 13 Jbeta primers were used in PCR. Clones were read by immunoSEQ multiplex PCR, and TCRdb kept only the in-frame ones, dropping some. The sample includes just over 150,000 clones, about 75% of them seen just once. The sample comprised PBMCs. The receptors shown here come from a female donor in good health and CMV-seronegative.

This clone was detected a few times. J is TRBJ1-5 and V is TRBV6-5; 7 nucleotides line up with TRBD1. V lost 6 bases to trimming and J lost 4 bases; unmatched junction nucleotides: 3. CDR1 and CDR2 from the germline V gene are MNHEY and SVGAGI. CDR3 length: 13 residues. CDR3 sequence (DNA): TGTGCCAGCAGCCCGACAGGGAATCAGCCCCAGCATTTT. This translates into CASSPTGNQPQHF.

This chain uses TRBV6-5 with TRBJ1-2; no definite D call. There are 14 residues in the CDR3. Germline V gives CDR1 MNHEY, CDR2 SVGAGI. Trimming stripped 10 bases from V and 3 bases from J, with 18 bases between. For the CDR3, the DNA is TGTGCCACCTCACCCGGGCGGGGTTACTATGGCTACACCTTC. This sequence encodes CATSPGRGYYGYTF.

This clone was seen once. The gene calls are TRBV5-4 and TRBJ2-1; a possible D gene is TRBD1 (7 bases). Germline CDR1 reads SGHNT; CDR2 reads YYREEE (reference sequence). The CDR3 contains 13 residues. The CDR3 spells CATRGAVYNEQFF. CDR3 bases: TGTGCGACCAGGGGGGCGGTCTACAATGAGCAGTTCTTC.

This clone has more than one count but fewer than ten. This chain links TRBV6-6 with TRBJ2-2, with D possibly being TRBD1 (5 bases). The V end was cut by 2 bases, the J end by 6 bases, with 13 bases between. The germline CDR1 and CDR2 sequences are MNHNY and SVGAGI (reference sequence). The CDR3 consists of 15 residues. In nucleotides, the CDR3 is TGTGCCAGCAGTTACATCCAGGGATGGGCCGGGGAGCTGTTTTTT. It yields the protein CASSYIQGWAGELFF.

The rearrangement joins TRBV5-1 to TRBJ1-2; D might be TRBD1 (5 bases). With 4 bases removed from V and 4 bases from J, the gap between germline ends came to 11 bases. The CDR3 is 13 residues long. Germline V gene sequence: CDR1 SGHRS, CDR2 YFSETQ. The CDR3 loop reads CASSQDSPYGYTF. The CDR3 region has the DNA TGCGCCAGCAGCCAAGACAGCCCCTATGGCTACACCTTC.

This clone has only a few counts. The chain has TRBV27 and TRBJ1-1; 8 bases map to TRBD1. J gave up 4 bases and V 3 bases, and 10 bases lay outside the gene matches. The germline V gene encodes CDR1 MNHEY and CDR2 SMNVEV (reference sequence). The CDR3 extends over 16 amino acids. CDR3 residues: CASSLLAGGAGTEAFF. CDR3 in DNA: TGTGCCAGCAGTTTGCTGGCAGGGGGCGCGGGCACTGAAGCTTTCTTT.

The CDR3 DNA sequence: TGTGCCAGCTCACCTCGGACAGCGACTAATGAAAAACTGTTTTTT. Its translation is CASSPRTATNEKLFF. The V gene is TRBV18, the J gene TRBJ1-4; perhaps TRBD1 as D (6 bases). The CDR3 extends over 15 amino acids. CDR1 and CDR2 from the germline V gene are KGHSH and LQKENI. With 3 bases removed from V and 2 bases from J, the gap between germline ends came to 10 bases.

The V gene is TRBV5-1, the J gene TRBJ2-1; TRBD2 matches at 7 bases. From germline, CDR1 is SGHRS and CDR2 YFSETQ. V lost 0 bases and J lost 7; bases outside the gene matches: 7. This CDR3 has 15 residues. This CDR3 is CASSLGASGANEQFF. The CDR3 DNA is TGCGCCAGCAGCTTGGGGGCTAGCGGTGCTAATGAGCAGTTCTTC.

This chain uses TRBV6-1 with TRBJ1-2, with D possibly being TRBD1 (5 bases). V dropped 0 bases and J dropped 9 bases, with 17 bases sitting between them. This CDR3 has 15 amino acids. CDR1 is MNHNS, CDR2 SASEGT, per germline. The CDR3 region has the DNA TGTGCCAGCAGTGAAGCGCAACATTCCGGGGGGAGCTACACCTTC. It is translated as CASSEAQHSGGSYTF.